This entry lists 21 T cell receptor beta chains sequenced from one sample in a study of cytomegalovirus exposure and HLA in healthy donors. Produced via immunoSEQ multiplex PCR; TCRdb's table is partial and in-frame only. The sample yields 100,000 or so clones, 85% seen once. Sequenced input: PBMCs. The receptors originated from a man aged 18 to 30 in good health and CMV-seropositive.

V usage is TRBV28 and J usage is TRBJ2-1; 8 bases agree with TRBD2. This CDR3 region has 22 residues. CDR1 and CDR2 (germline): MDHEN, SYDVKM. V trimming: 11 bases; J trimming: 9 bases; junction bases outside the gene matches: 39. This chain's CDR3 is CAGPKNAGGGLQRENVWREQFF. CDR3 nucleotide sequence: TGTGCCGGCCCTAAGAACGCCGGAGGAGGGTTGCAGCGGGAGAATGTATGGCGTGAGCAGTTCTTC.

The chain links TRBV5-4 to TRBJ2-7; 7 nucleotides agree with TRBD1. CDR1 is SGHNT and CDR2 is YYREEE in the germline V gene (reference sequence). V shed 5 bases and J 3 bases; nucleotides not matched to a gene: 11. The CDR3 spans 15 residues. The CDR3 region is CASRRAGAGGYEQYF. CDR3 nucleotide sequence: TGTGCCAGCAGGCGTGCAGGGGCAGGGGGCTACGAGCAGTACTTC.

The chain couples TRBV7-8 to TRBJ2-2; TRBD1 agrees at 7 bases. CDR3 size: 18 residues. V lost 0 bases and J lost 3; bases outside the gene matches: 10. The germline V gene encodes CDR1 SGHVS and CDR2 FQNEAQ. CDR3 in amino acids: CASSLAMKPGQHTGELFF. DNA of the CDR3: TGTGCCAGCAGCTTAGCGATGAAACCGGGACAGCACACCGGGGAGCTGTTTTTT.

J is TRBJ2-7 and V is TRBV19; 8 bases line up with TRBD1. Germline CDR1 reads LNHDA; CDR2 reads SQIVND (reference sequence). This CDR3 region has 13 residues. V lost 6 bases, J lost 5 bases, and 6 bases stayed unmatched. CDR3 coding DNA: TGTGCCAGTAGGCGGACAGGGTTCCACGAGCAGTACTTC. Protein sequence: CASRRTGFHEQYF.

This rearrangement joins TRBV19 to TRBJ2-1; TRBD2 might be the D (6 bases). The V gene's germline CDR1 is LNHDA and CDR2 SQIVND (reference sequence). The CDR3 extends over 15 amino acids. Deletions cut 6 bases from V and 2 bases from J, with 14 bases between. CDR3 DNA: TGTGCCAGTAGCTATGGAGGGACTCCCTACAATGAGCAGTTCTTC. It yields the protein CASSYGGTPYNEQFF.

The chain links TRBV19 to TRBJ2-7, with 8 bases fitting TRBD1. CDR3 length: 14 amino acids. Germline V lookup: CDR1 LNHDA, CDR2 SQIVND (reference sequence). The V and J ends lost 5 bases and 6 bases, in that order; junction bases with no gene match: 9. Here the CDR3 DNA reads TGTGCCAGTAGTGCCGGGACAGGTAATGTCGAGCAGTACGTC. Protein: CASSAGTGNVEQYV.

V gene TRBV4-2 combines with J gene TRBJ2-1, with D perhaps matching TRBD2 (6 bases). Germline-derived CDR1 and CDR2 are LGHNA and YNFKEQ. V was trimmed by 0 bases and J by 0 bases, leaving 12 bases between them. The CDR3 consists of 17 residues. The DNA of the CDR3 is TGTGCCAGCAGCCAAGAGACTAGTACTAGCTCCTACAATGAGCAGTTCTTC. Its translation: CASSQETSTSSYNEQFF.

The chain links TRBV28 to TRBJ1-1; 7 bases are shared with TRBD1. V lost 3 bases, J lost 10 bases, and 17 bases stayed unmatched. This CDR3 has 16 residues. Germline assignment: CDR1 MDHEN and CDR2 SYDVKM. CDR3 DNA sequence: TGTGCCAGCAGTTTCAGGGGGAACAGTTACGCCGCGGGAGCTTTCTTT. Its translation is CASSFRGNSYAAGAFF.

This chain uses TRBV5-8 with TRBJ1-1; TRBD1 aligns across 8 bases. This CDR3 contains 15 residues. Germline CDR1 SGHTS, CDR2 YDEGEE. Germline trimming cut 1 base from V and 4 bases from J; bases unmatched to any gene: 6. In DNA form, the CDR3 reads TGTGCCAGCAGCTTGTCCGGACAGGGTATCACTGAAGCTTTCTTT. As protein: CASSLSGQGITEAFF.

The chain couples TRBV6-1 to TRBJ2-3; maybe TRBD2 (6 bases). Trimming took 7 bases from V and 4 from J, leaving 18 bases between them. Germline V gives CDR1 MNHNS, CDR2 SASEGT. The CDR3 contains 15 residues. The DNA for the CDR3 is TGTGCCAGCACAAAGAGGGCGGGAAGATCAGATACGCAGTATTTT. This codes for CASTKRAGRSDTQYF.

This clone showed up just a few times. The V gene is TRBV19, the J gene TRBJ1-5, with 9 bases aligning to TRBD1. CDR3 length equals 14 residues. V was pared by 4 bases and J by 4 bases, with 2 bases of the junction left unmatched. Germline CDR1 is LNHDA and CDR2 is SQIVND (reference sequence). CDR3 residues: CASSTGTGNQPQHF. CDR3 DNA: TGTGCCAGTAGTACCGGGACAGGGAATCAGCCCCAGCATTTT.

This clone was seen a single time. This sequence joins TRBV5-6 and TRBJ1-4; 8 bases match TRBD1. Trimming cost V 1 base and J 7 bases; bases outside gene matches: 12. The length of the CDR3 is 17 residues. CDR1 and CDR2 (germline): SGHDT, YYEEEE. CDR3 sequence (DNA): TGTGCCAGCAGCTTGACGGCTCAGGGGGCTCGCGGTGAAAAACTGTTTTTT. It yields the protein CASSLTAQGARGEKLFF.

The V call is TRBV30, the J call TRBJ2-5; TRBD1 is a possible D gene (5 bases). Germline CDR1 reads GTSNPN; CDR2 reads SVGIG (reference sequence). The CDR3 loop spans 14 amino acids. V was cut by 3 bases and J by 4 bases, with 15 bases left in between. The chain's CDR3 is CAWRGWLGAETQYF. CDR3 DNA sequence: TGTGCCTGGAGAGGCTGGCTAGGGGCAGAGACCCAGTACTTC.

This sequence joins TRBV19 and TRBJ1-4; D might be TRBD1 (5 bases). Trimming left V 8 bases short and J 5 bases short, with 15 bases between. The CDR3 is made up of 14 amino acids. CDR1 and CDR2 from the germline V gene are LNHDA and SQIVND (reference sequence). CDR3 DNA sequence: TGTGCCAGTTCGGACGGGACTGACAATGAAAAACTGTTTTTT. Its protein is CASSDGTDNEKLFF.

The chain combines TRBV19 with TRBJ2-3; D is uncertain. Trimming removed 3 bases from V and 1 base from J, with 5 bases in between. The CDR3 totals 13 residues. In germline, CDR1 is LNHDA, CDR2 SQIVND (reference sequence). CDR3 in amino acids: CASSMQGTDTQYF. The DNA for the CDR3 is TGTGCCAGTAGTATGCAGGGCACAGATACGCAGTATTTT.

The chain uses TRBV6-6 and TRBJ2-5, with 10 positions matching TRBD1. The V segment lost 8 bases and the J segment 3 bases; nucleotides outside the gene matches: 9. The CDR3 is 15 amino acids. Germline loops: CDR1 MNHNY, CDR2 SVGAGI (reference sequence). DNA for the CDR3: TGTGCCAGCGCGCACGGGACAGGGGAGAAAGAGACCCAGTACTTC. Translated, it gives CASAHGTGEKETQYF.

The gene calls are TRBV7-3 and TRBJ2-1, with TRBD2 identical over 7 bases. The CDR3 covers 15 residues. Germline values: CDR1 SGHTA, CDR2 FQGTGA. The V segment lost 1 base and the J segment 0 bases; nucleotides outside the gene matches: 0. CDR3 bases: TGTGCCAGCAGCTTAAGCGGGAGCTCCTACAATGAGCAGTTCTTC. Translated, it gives CASSLSGSSYNEQFF.

The CDR3 loop is CASSEGQPGPYGYTF. In DNA, the CDR3 is TGTGCCAGCAGTGAGGGACAGCCGGGGCCCTATGGCTACACCTTC. The chain links TRBV6-1 to TRBJ1-2; TRBD1 agrees at 7 bases. The J segment lost 4 bases and the V segment lost 3 bases, leaving 8 bases of the junction unmatched. The CDR3 extends over 15 amino acids. The germline V gene encodes CDR1 MNHNS and CDR2 SASEGT.

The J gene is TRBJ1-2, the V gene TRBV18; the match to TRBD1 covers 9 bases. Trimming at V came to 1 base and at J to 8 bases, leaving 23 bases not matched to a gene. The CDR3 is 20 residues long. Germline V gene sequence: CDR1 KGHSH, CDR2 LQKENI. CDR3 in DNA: TGTGCCAGCTCACCACGCCGATCCGGGACAGGGTTTTTGGCGCCGAACGGCTACACCTTC. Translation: CASSPRRSGTGFLAPNGYTF.

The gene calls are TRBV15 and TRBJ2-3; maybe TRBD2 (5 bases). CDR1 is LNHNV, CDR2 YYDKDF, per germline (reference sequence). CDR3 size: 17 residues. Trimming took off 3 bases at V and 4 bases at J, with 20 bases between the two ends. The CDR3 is CATSRASRSWSADTQYF. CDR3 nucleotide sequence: TGTGCCACCAGCAGGGCTAGCCGCTCCTGGAGTGCAGATACGCAGTATTTT.

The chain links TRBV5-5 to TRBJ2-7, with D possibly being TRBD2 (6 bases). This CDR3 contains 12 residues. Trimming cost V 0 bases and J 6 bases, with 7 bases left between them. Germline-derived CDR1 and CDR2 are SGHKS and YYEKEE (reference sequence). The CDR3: CASSLGGGEQYV. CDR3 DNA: TGTGCCAGCAGCTTGGGGGGAGGCGAGCAGTACGTC.